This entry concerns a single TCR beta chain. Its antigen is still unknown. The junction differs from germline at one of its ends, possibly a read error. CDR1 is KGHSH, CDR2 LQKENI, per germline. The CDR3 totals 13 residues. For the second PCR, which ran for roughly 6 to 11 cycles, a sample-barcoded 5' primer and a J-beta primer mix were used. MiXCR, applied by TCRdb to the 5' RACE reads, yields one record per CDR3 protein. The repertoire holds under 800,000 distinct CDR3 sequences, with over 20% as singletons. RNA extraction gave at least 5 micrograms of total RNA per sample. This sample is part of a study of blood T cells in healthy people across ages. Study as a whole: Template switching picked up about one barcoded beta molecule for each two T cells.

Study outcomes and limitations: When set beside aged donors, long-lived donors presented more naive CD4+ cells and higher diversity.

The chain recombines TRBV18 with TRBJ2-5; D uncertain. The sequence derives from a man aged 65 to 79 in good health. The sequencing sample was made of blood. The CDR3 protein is CASPPMGWETQYF. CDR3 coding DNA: TGTGCCAGCCCACCGATGGGTTGGGAGACCCAGTACTTC.